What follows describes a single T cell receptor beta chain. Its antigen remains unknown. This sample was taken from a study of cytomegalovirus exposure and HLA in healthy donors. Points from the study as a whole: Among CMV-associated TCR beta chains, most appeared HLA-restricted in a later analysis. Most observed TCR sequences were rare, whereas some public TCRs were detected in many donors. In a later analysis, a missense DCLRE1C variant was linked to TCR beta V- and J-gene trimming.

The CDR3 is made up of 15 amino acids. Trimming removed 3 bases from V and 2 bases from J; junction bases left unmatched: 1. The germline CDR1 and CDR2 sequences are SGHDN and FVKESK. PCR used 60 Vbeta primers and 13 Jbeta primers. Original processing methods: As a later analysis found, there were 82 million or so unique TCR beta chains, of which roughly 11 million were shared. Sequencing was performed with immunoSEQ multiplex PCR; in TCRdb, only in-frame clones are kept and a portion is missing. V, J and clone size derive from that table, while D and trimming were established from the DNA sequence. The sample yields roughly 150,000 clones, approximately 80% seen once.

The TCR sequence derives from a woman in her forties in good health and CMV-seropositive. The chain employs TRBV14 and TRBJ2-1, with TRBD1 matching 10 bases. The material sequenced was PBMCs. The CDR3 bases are TGTGCCAGCAGCCACGGACAGGGGGCCTACAATGAGCAGTTCTTC. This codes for CASSHGQGAYNEQFF.